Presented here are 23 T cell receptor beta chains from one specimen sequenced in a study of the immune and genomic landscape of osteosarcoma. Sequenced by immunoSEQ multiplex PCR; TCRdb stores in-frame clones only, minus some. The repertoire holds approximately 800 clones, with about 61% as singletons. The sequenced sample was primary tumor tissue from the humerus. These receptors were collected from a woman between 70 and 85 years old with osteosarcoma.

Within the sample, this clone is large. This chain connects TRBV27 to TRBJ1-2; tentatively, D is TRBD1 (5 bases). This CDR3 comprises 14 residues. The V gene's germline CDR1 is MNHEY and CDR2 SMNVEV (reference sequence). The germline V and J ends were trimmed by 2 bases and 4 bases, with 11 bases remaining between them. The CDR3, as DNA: TGTGCCAGCAGTTTAAGAGGGGCCGGCTATGGCTACACCTTC. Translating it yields CASSLRGAGYGYTF.

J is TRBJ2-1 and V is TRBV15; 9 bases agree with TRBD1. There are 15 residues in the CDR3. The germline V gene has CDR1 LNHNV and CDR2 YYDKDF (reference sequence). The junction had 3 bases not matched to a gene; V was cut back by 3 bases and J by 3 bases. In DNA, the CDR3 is TGTGCCACCAGCAGCGAGGACAGGGGCTACAATGAGCAGTTCTTC. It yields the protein CATSSEDRGYNEQFF.

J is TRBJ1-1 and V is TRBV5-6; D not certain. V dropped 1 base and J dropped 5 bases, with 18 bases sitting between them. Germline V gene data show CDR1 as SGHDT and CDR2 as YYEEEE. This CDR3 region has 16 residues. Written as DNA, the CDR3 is TGTGCCAGCAGCTTGTGGCTGCCCCCTAGGTGGACTGAAGCTTTCTTT. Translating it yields CASSLWLPPRWTEAFF.

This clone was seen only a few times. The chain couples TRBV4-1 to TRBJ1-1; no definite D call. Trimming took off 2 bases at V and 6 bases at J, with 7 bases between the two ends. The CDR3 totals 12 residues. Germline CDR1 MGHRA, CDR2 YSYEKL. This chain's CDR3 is CASSQTGAEAFF. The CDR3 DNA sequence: TGCGCCAGCAGCCAAACGGGAGCTGAAGCTTTCTTT.

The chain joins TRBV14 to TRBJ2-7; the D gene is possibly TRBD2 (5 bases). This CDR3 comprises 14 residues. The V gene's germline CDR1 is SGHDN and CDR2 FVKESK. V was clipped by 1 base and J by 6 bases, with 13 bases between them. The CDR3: CASSQGSILAEQYF. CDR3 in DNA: TGTGCCAGCAGCCAAGGGTCCATCCTAGCCGAGCAGTACTTC.

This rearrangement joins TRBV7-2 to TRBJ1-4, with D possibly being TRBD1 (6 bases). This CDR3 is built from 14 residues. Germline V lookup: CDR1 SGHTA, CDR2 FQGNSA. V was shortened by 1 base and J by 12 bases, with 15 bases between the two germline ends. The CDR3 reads CASSLDQGWGQLFF. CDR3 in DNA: TGTGCCAGCAGCTTAGACCAGGGGTGGGGGCAACTGTTTTTT.

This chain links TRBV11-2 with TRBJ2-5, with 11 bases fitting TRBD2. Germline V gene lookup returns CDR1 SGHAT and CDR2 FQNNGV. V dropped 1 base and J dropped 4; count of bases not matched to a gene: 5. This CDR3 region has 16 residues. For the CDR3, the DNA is TGTGCCAGCAGCTTAGGTAGCCTAGCGGGGGGAGAGACCCAGTACTTC. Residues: CASSLGSLAGGETQYF.

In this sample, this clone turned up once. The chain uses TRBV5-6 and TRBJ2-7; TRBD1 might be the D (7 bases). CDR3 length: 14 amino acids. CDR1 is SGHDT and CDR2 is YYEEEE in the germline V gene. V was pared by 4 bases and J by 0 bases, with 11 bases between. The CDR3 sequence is CASSQGGDSYEQYF. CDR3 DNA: TGTGCCAGCAGCCAGGGGGGCGACTCCTACGAGCAGTACTTC.

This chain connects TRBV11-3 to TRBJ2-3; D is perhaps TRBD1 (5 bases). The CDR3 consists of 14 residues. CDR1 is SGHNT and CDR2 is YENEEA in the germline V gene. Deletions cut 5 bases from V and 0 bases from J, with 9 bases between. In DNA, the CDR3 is TGTGCCAGCAGCCTCGACAGTAGCACAGATACGCAGTATTTT. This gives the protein CASSLDSSTDTQYF.

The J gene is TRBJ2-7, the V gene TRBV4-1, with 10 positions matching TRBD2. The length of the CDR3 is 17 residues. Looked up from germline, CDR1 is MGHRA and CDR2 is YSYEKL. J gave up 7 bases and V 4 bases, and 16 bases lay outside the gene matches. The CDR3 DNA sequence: TGCGCCAGCAGCCGCGGTTCTAGCGGGGGACTATGGGAAGAGCAGTACTTC. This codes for CASSRGSSGGLWEEQYF.

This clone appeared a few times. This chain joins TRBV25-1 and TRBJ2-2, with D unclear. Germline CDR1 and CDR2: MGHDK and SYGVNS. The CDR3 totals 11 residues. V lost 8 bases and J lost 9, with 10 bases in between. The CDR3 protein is CASRGIWELFF. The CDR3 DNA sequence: TGTGCCAGCCGAGGTATTTGGGAGCTGTTTTTT.

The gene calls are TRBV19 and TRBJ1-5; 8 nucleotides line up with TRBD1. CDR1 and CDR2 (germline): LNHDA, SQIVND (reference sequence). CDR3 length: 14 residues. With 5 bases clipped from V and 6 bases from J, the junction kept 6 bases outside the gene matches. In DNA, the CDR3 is TGTGCCAGTAGTGTGGACAGGGCAATTCAGCCCCAGCATTTT. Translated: CASSVDRAIQPQHF. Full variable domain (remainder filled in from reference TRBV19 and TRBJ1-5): DGGITQSPKYLFRKEGQNVTLSCEQNLNHDAMYWYRQDPGQGLRLIYYSQIVNDFQKGDIAEGYSVSREKKESFPLTVTSAQKNPTAFYLCASSVDRAIQPQHFGDGTRLSIL.

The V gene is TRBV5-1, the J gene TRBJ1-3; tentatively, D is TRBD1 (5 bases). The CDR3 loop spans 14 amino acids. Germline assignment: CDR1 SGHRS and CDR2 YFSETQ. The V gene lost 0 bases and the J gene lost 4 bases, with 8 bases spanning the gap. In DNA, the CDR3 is TGCGCCAGCAGCTTGGGGCAGGGCGGAAACACCATATATTTT. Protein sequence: CASSLGQGGNTIYF.

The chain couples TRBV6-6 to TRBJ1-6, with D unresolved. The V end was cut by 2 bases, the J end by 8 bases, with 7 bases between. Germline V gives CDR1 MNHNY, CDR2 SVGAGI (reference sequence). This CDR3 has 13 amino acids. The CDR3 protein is CASSYDLDSPLHF. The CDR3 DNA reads TGTGCCAGCAGTTACGATTTGGATTCACCCCTCCACTTT.

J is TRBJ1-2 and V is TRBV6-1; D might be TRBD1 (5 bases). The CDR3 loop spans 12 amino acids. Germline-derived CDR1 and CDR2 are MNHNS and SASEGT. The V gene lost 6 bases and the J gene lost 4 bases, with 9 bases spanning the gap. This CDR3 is CASSAQGYGYTF. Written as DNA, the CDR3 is TGTGCCAGCAGCGCTCAGGGCTATGGCTACACCTTC.

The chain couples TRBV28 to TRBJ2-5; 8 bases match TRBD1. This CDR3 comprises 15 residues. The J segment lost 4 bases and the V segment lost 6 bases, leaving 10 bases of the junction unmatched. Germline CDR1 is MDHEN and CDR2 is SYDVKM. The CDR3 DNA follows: TGTGCCAGCAGAAAGATGACAGGGGTCGGAGAGACCCAGTACTTC. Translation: CASRKMTGVGETQYF. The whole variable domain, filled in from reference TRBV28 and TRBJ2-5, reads DVKVTQSSRYLVKRTGEKVFLECVQDMDHENMFWYRQDPGLGLRLIYFSYDVKMKEKGDIPEGYSVSREKKERFSLILESASTNQTSMYLCASRKMTGVGETQYFGPGTRLLVL.

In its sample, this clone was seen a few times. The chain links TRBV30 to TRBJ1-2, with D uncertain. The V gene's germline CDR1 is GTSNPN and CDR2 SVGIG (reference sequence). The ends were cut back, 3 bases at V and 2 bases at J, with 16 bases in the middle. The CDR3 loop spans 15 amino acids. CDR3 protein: CAWRVHILGNYGYTF. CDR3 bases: TGTGCCTGGAGGGTTCACATTCTGGGAAACTATGGCTACACCTTC. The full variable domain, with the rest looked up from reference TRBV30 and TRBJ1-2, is SQTIHQWPATLVQPVGSPLSLECTVEGTSNPNLYWYRQAAGRGLQLLFYSVGIGQISSEVPQNLSASRPQDRQFILSSKKLLLSDSGFYLCAWRVHILGNYGYTFGSGTRLTVV.

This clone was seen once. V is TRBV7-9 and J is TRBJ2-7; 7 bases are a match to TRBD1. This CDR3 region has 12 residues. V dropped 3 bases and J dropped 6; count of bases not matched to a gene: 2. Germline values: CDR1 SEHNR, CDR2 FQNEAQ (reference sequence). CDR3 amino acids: CASSFGQAEQYF. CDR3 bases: TGTGCCAGCAGCTTCGGACAGGCCGAGCAGTACTTC. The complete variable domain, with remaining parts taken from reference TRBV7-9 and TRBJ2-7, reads DTGVSQNPRHKITKRGQNVTFRCDPISEHNRLYWYRQTLGQGPEFLTYFQNEAQLEKSRLLSDRFSAERPKGSFSTLEIQRTEQGDSAMYLCASSFGQAEQYFGPGTRLTVT.

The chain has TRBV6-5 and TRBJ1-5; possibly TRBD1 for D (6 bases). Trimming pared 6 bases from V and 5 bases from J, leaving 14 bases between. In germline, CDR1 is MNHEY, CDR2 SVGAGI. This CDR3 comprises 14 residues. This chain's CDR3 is CASRRGRPDQPQHF. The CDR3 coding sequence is TGTGCCAGCAGACGGGGGCGACCTGATCAGCCCCAGCATTTT.

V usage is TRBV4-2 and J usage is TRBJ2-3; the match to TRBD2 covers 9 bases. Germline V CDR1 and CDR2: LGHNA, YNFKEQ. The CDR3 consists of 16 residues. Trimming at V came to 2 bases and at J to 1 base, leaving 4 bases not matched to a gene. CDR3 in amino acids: CASSQSLAGGTDTQYF. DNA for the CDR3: TGTGCCAGCAGCCAATCTTTAGCGGGGGGCACAGATACGCAGTATTTT.

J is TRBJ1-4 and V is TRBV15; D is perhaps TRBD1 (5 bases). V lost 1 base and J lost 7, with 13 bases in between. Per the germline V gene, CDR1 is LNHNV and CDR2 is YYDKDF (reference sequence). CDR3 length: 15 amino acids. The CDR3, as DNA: TGTGCCACCAGCAGAGGTTACGATAGGGGTGAAAAACTGTTTTTT. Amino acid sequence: CATSRGYDRGEKLFF. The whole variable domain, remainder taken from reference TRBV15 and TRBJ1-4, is DAMVIQNPRYQVTQFGKPVTLSCSQTLNHNVMYWYQQKSSQAPKLLFHYYDKDFNNEADTPDNFQSRRPNTSFCFLDIRSPGLGDTAMYLCATSRGYDRGEKLFFGSGTQLSVL.

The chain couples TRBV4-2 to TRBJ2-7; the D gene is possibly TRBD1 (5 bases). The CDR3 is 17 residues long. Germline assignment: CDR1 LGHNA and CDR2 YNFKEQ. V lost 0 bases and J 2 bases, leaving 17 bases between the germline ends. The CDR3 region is CASSQEQDSLGAYEQYF. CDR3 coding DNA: TGTGCCAGCAGCCAAGAACAGGATTCCTTAGGAGCCTACGAGCAGTACTTC.

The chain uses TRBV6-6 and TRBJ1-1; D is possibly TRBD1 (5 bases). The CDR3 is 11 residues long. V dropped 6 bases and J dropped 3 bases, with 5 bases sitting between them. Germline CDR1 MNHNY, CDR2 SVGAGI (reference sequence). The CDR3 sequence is CASRGHTEAFF. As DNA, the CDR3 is TGTGCCAGCAGGGGACACACTGAAGCTTTCTTT.